A single sample gave rise to the 32 T cell receptor beta chains below, sequenced in a study of siplizumab effects on memory and regulatory T cells. Measured with immunoSEQ multiplex PCR; TCRdb has only the in-frame clones, and not every one. The sample comprises about 100,000 clones, roughly 94% of which are singletons, and under 0.7% rests with the top ten. The sequenced sample consisted of Tregs sorted from blood. These receptors were obtained from a human donor in good health.

The genes are TRBV4-1 and TRBJ2-4, with D perhaps matching TRBD1 or TRBD2 (5 bases each). The germline gives CDR1 MGHRA, CDR2 YSYEKL. Trimming removed 6 bases at V and 6 bases at J, with 21 bases between. The CDR3 is 16 amino acids. CDR3 in DNA: TGCGCCAGCAGTCCCGGGGCCACCAACCCAACAAACATTCAGTACTTC. As protein: CASSPGATNPTNIQYF.

The chain is built from TRBV9 and TRBJ1-1; unclear D gene. The CDR3 is made up of 12 amino acids. Per the germline V gene, CDR1 is SGDLS and CDR2 is YYNGEE. The V and J ends lost 3 bases and 1 base respectively, with 4 bases between them. In nucleotides, the CDR3 is TGTGCCAGCAGCGCCGGGAACACTGAAGCTTTCTTT. Encoded protein: CASSAGNTEAFF.

V gene TRBV6-4 combines with J gene TRBJ2-1; perhaps D is TRBD1 or TRBD2 (7 bases each). V lost 2 bases and J lost 10, with 12 bases in between. The CDR3 has 13 amino acids. The germline gives CDR1 MRHNA, CDR2 SNTAGT. In DNA form, the CDR3 reads TGTGCCAGCAGTGACGGGACAGCGGGAGAGCAGTTCTTC. Residues: CASSDGTAGEQFF.

The chain recombines TRBV28 with TRBJ2-1; 11 bases agree with TRBD2. Germline V gene lookup returns CDR1 MDHEN and CDR2 SYDVKM. The J segment lost 14 bases and the V segment lost 3 bases, leaving 12 bases of the junction unmatched. CDR3 length equals 15 residues. In nucleotides, the CDR3 is TGTGCCAGCAGTTTCTCCCCCACTAGCGGGAGAATGAAGTTCTTC. Translating gives CASSFSPTSGRMKFF.

The gene calls are TRBV2 and TRBJ2-7; 9 nucleotides agree with TRBD2. From germline, CDR1 is SNHLY and CDR2 FYNNEI. The CDR3 covers 15 residues. V gave up 6 bases and J gave up 5 bases; unmatched junction bases: 11. DNA of the CDR3: TGTGCCAGCAGGGGATCTAATAGCGGGAGACACGAGCAGTACTTC. It codes for CASRGSNSGRHEQYF.

This chain's CDR3 is CASGADRGYGYTF. The CDR3 DNA follows: TGTGCCAGCGGGGCAGACAGGGGTTATGGCTACACCTTC. The genes are TRBV27 and TRBJ1-2; 8 bases match TRBD1. The junction had 7 bases not matched to a gene; V was cut back by 8 bases and J by 5 bases. Germline values: CDR1 MNHEY, CDR2 SMNVEV (reference sequence). This CDR3 is 13 amino acids long.

The count of this clone is one. The genes are TRBV19 and TRBJ1-2, with TRBD1 as a possible D gene (5 bases). The length of the CDR3 is 15 residues. Germline-derived CDR1 and CDR2 are LNHDA and SQIVND (reference sequence). V was clipped by 4 bases and J by 6 bases, with 18 bases between them. The CDR3 DNA reads TGTGCCAGTAGTACGCAACAGCCGATGGGGGATGGCTACACCTTC. Protein product: CASSTQQPMGDGYTF.

The chain carries TRBV29-1 and TRBJ2-3; D is unresolved. V was clipped by 4 bases and J by 11 bases, with 22 bases between them. Looked up from germline, CDR1 is SQVTM and CDR2 is ANQGSEA. The length of the CDR3 is 14 residues. CDR3 DNA sequence: TGCAGCGTTGCCAAACCAGGACCGTTTGGCGAGCAGTATTTT. It codes for CSVAKPGPFGEQYF.

This chain links TRBV27 with TRBJ1-1, with 9 bases identical to TRBD1. Germline V gives CDR1 MNHEY, CDR2 SMNVEV (reference sequence). V gave up 6 bases and J gave up 4 bases; unmatched junction bases: 6. The CDR3 is made up of 14 amino acids. CDR3 loop: CASRETGGGTEAFF. For the CDR3, the DNA is TGTGCCAGCAGAGAAACAGGGGGCGGCACTGAAGCTTTCTTT.

The V gene is TRBV7-9, the J gene TRBJ2-5; 12 bases match TRBD2. The CDR3 is 18 residues long. The ends lost 5 bases at V and 0 bases at J; junction bases unmatched: 10. CDR1 is SEHNR, CDR2 FQNEAQ, per germline (reference sequence). Here the CDR3 reads CASSPRLAGVSYQETQYF. The CDR3 coding sequence is TGTGCCAGCAGCCCGAGACTAGCGGGAGTGTCGTACCAAGAGACCCAGTACTTC.

The chain joins TRBV29-1 to TRBJ1-1, with D possibly being TRBD1 (6 bases). Germline CDR1 is SQVTM and CDR2 is ANQGSEA. CDR3 size: 14 residues. V lost 5 bases to trimming and J lost 5 bases, with 18 bases between them. The CDR3 spells CSVSVGGRLTEAFF. Written as DNA, the CDR3 is TGCAGCGTTTCGGTGGGGGGGCGACTAACTGAAGCTTTCTTT.

V usage is TRBV6-5 and J usage is TRBJ2-2; perhaps TRBD2 as D (5 bases). Deletions cut 6 bases from V and 5 bases from J, with 16 bases between. Germline CDR1 reads MNHEY; CDR2 reads SVGAGI. This CDR3 region has 15 residues. CDR3 coding DNA: TGTGCCAGCAGGAGGAGGCCCCTGGGGACCGGGGAGCTGTTTTTT. Amino acids: CASRRRPLGTGELFF.

This clone showed up just a few times. The chain combines TRBV5-1 with TRBJ1-5; the D is unclear. This CDR3 region has 13 residues. The V gene's germline CDR1 is SGHRS and CDR2 YFSETQ. V dropped 1 base and J dropped 1 base, with 3 bases sitting between them. CDR3 coding DNA: TGCGCCAGCAGCTTGTCCAGCAATCAGCCCCAGCATTTT. Translated: CASSLSSNQPQHF.

This rearrangement joins TRBV28 to TRBJ2-2, with 9 bases identical to TRBD1. This CDR3 spans 15 amino acids. Trimming at V came to 6 bases and at J to 6 bases, leaving 8 bases not matched to a gene. Germline CDR1 MDHEN, CDR2 SYDVKM. CDR3 sequence (DNA): TGTGCCAGCAGATCACCGGGACAGGGTGCCGGGGAGCTGTTTTTT. Translated, it gives CASRSPGQGAGELFF.

CDR3 loop: CAHPCPKGYEQYF. CDR3 nucleotide sequence: TGTGCTCATCCATGCCCAAAGGGATACGAGCAGTACTTC. V and J are TRBV7-7 and TRBJ2-7; no definite D call. The CDR3 has 13 residues. CDR1 is SSHAT, CDR2 FNYEAQ, per germline (reference sequence).

This sequence joins TRBV29-1 and TRBJ2-5, with no clear D. Germline CDR1 reads SQVTM; CDR2 reads ANQGSEA. The CDR3 consists of 11 residues. V lost 4 bases and J lost 5, with 8 bases in between. CDR3 coding DNA: TGCAGCGTTGCGCACGGGGAGACCCAGTACTTC. This gives the protein CSVAHGETQYF.

The genes are TRBV9 and TRBJ1-1; D unresolved. The CDR3 totals 15 residues. Per germline, CDR1 SGDLS and CDR2 YYNGEE. Trimming left V 3 bases short and J 4 bases short, with 16 bases between. The CDR3 DNA sequence: TGTGCCAGCAGCGCCGTCCCCGAATGGGCCACTGAAGCTTTCTTT. Translated, it gives CASSAVPEWATEAFF. Filled out from reference TRBV9 and TRBJ1-1, the complete variable domain reads DSGVTQTPKHLITATGQRVTLRCSPRSGDLSVYWYQQSLDQGLQFLIQYYNGEERAKGNILERFSAQQFPDLHSELNLSSLELGDSALYFCASSAVPEWATEAFFGQGTRLTVV.

This clone showed up just once. V usage is TRBV7-9 and J usage is TRBJ2-3; D is possibly TRBD1 or TRBD2 (5 bases each). Trimming shortened V by 6 bases and J by 0 bases, and 13 bases separated the two germline ends. Germline assignment: CDR1 SEHNR and CDR2 FQNEAQ (reference sequence). This CDR3 region has 15 residues. The CDR3 loop is CASSPGTGSTDTQYF. The DNA of the CDR3 is TGTGCCAGCAGTCCCGGGACCGGCAGCACAGATACGCAGTATTTT.

The V call is TRBV6-1, the J call TRBJ2-3, with no clear D. The V end was cut by 6 bases, the J end by 2 bases, with 6 bases between. Germline-derived CDR1 and CDR2 are MNHNS and SASEGT. CDR3 size: 12 residues. The CDR3 region has the DNA TGTGCCAGCAGGAGGACCACAGATACGCAGTATTTT. Translation gives CASRRTTDTQYF.

This clone was detected only once. The chain employs TRBV5-1 and TRBJ1-3; 8 nucleotides match TRBD1. After removal of 5 bases from V and 0 bases from J, the junction contained 13 bases not matched to a gene. Germline V gene data show CDR1 as SGHRS and CDR2 as YFSETQ. CDR3 length equals 18 residues. CDR3: CASRPGTGPPLSGNTIYF. The CDR3 region has the DNA TGCGCCAGCAGACCCGGGACAGGCCCTCCCCTCTCTGGAAACACCATATATTTT.

V is TRBV5-1 and J is TRBJ2-1; D is perhaps TRBD1 or TRBD2 (5 bases each). CDR3 length: 16 amino acids. Germline V gene lookup returns CDR1 SGHRS and CDR2 YFSETQ. Trimming removed 0 bases at V and 0 bases at J, with 10 bases between. The DNA for the CDR3 is TGCGCCAGCAGCTTGGGATACGGGGCCTCCTACAATGAGCAGTTCTTC. This translates into CASSLGYGASYNEQFF.

This clone appeared once. This chain connects TRBV6-5 to TRBJ1-2; tentatively, D is TRBD1 (6 bases). This CDR3 spans 15 amino acids. V was clipped by 7 bases and J by 0 bases, with 15 bases between them. Per germline, CDR1 MNHEY and CDR2 SVGAGI. The CDR3 DNA reads as TGTGCCAGCAAAATGGACAGCGGAGCTAACTATGGCTACACCTTC. This sequence encodes CASKMDSGANYGYTF.

V gene TRBV6-4 combines with J gene TRBJ1-2; a weak D match, TRBD1 (6 bases). The V and J ends lost 6 bases and 8 bases respectively, with 16 bases between them. Germline CDR1 MRHNA, CDR2 SNTAGT. There are 13 residues in the CDR3. The CDR3 sequence: CASRETGAQGYTF. The CDR3 DNA is TGTGCCAGCAGGGAGACAGGTGCGCAGGGCTACACCTTC.

Turning to this clone: Compared with germline, one end of the junction differs, possibly owing to a read error. CDR3 bases: TGTGCCGGCAGCTTAGAGAGGGGTCGGAACATTCAGTACTTC. Residues: CAGSLERGRNIQYF. The rearrangement links TRBV7-9 to TRBJ2-4; TRBD1 or TRBD2 may be the D gene (5 bases each). CDR3 length: 14 amino acids. From germline, CDR1 is SEHNR and CDR2 FQNEAQ (reference sequence).

This chain connects TRBV6-6 to TRBJ1-1; 8 bases are shared with TRBD1. V lost 5 bases, J lost 1 base, and 3 bases stayed unmatched. CDR3 length: 14 amino acids. Looked up from germline, CDR1 is MNHNY and CDR2 is SVGAGI (reference sequence). The CDR3 sequence: CASSSTGGNTEAFF. DNA for the CDR3: TGTGCCAGCAGTAGTACAGGGGGGAACACTGAAGCTTTCTTT.

The chain has TRBV30 and TRBJ2-5; D gene ambiguous. CDR1 is GTSNPN and CDR2 is SVGIG in the germline V gene (reference sequence). The CDR3 covers 12 residues. V lost 1 base and J lost 6, with 9 bases in between. The CDR3 loop reads CAWSETGQTQYF. CDR3 nucleotides: TGTGCCTGGAGTGAGACGGGTCAGACCCAGTACTTC.

The chain carries TRBV6-5 and TRBJ1-1, with D perhaps matching TRBD1 (6 bases). Trimming removed 7 bases at V and 1 base at J, with 13 bases between. The CDR3 length is 14 residues. CDR1 is MNHEY and CDR2 is SVGAGI in the germline V gene. CDR3 in amino acids: CASTNEGGNTEAFF. The CDR3 DNA reads TGTGCCAGCACCAATGAGGGGGGGAACACTGAAGCTTTCTTT.

The J gene is TRBJ2-3, the V gene TRBV18; perhaps TRBD1 as D (6 bases). Trimming removed 3 bases at V and 7 bases at J, with 11 bases between. The CDR3 consists of 13 residues. Germline V gene lookup returns CDR1 KGHSH and CDR2 LQKENI. The CDR3 here is CASSPGQSYTQYF. The CDR3 DNA reads as TGTGCCAGCTCACCCGGACAGTCATATACGCAGTATTTT.

CDR3 region: CASRQGANTEAFF. In DNA form, the CDR3 reads TGTGCCAGCAGACAGGGGGCGAACACTGAAGCTTTCTTT. The chain uses TRBV6-6 and TRBJ1-1, with TRBD1 identical over 9 bases. The CDR3 extends over 13 amino acids. J gave up 1 base and V 6 bases, and 0 bases lay outside the gene matches. Germline V lookup: CDR1 MNHNY, CDR2 SVGAGI (reference sequence).

This rearrangement joins TRBV11-3 to TRBJ2-3; the D is unclear. The germline V gene has CDR1 SGHNT and CDR2 YENEEA. The length of the CDR3 is 15 residues. V gave up 3 bases and J gave up 2 bases, with 12 bases separating them. The CDR3 spells CASSFSPLTTDTQYF. For the CDR3, the DNA is TGTGCCAGCAGCTTCAGCCCCCTTACCACAGATACGCAGTATTTT.

The V gene is TRBV14, the J gene TRBJ2-6; TRBD2 aligns across 7 bases. CDR1 is SGHDN, CDR2 FVKESK, per germline. Losses at the gene ends were 4 bases for V and 2 bases for J; bases not matched to a gene: 5. The CDR3 totals 16 residues. CDR3 loop: CASSLRAGAGANVLTF. DNA for the CDR3: TGTGCCAGCAGCCTCCGGGCGGGAGCTGGGGCCAACGTCCTGACTTTC.

The rearrangement uses TRBV5-4 and TRBJ1-6; weak D call: TRBD1 (6 bases). The CDR3 extends over 15 amino acids. CDR1 and CDR2 from the germline V gene are SGHNT and YYREEE (reference sequence). V shed 4 bases and J shed 7 bases, with 15 bases lying between them. The chain's CDR3 is CASSQTSDRNSPLHF. As DNA, the CDR3 is TGTGCCAGCAGCCAAACCTCGGACAGAAATTCACCCCTCCACTTT.